This TCR beta chain was recovered during a study of blood T cell repertoires in COVID-19 (dated by TCRdb to 2018 to 2020). Notes on the research overall: Samples covering the acute and convalescent phases of COVID-19 were provided by collaborators in the United States, Italy and Spain. Samples came from the ongoing ImmuneRACE study (first 160 participants) plus 1,254 subjects from 6 global collaborators. Where available, HLA class I and class II types were obtained from metadata supplied by the sample provider rather than from assay-based typing. The sample metadata nearly always contained a de-identified subject ID, COVID-19 status, age in years and sex. A freely available public database, intended as a resource for researchers studying the immune response to SARS-CoV-2, is where the repertoires were released. The material from the prospective study consisted of cDNA or gDNA derived from T cells, B-cell-depleted T cells, or PBMCs. Subjects who had been exposed to COVID-19, were actively infected with it, or had recovered from it provided the deeply sampled blood TCRbeta repertoires that made up the dataset.

At one collaborating source in Seattle, patients were enrolled during active infection and were followed longitudinally through the course of disease. Each collaborating institution followed its own protocols to collect whole blood in K2EDTA tubes. For TCRbeta analysis, collaborators shipped samples in one of three forms: frozen whole blood, isolated PBMCs, or DNA extracted from either of those sample types. A word on this clone: Its antigen is still unknown. Qualities for individual bases were not recorded, and no much larger clone is one base off.

Results the study describes overall, beyond this receptor: The quantity of clinical and demographic metadata differed by source and by participant and was supplied without curation.

TCRbeta CDR3 regions were amplified from genomic DNA using the immunoSEQ Assay, a bias-controlled multiplex PCR. Per the source publication's procedure: The number of nucleated cells in each sample was estimated from the amplification of reference gene primers within the assay. Sequence reads were collapsed and filtered to measure the absolute abundance of every unique TCRbeta CDR3 rearrangement. Productive Simpson clonality was computed per sample as the square root of Simpson's diversity index over productive rearrangements. The table was pulled from immuneACCESS by TCRdb, which kept in-frame rearrangements only. Such tables lose some clones; where checked, under half of the loss comes from unresolved V genes, and the rest has no known cause. D and trimming were read from the DNA, whereas the V and J calls and clone size are those reported in that table. The sample table records around 210,000 clones; under 85% of these occur just once. The ten largest account for under 10% of the sample.

Sequencing was done on a sample of peripheral blood. The sequence was collected from a woman over 75 with COVID-19, enrolled during active disease.

The CDR3 region reads CASSRTGGNSPLHF. The base sequence is TGTGCCAGTAGTCGGACAGGCGGGAATTCACCCCTCCACTTT. The rearranged segments are TRBV19 and TRBJ1-6, and 7 bases in between align with TRBD1. From its cysteine to its phenylalanine, the CDR3 spans 14 amino acids. Just the 42-base CDR3 DNA is kept, in frame starting at base 1. Unmatched junction bases come to 5, with V trimmed by 5 bases and J by 7 bases. From the germline V gene (reference sequence), CDR1 is LNHDA and CDR2 is SQIVND.